These 3 T cell receptor beta chains share one sample of origin, sequenced in a study of blood T cells in healthy people across ages (dated by TCRdb to the mid-2010s). The library was generated by 5' RACE. This sample was sequenced with an Illumina HiSeq 2500. The second PCR ran for about 7 to 11 cycles and used a J-beta primer mix along with a sample-barcoded 5' primer. Through fastp at Q25 and MiXCR, TCRdb rebuilt clones from the public reads, retaining in-frame beta chains. Duplicate CDR3 protein sequences are folded into a single record with the most common DNA and genes. Present in this sample are approximately 580,000 distinct CDR3 sequences, 24% of which were seen just once. The top ten hold roughly 9.4% of the sample. These data were also filed under a second study, of T cells of mothers and their children.

Sequencing was done on a sample of blood. Receptors originate from a boy between 10 and 17 years old in good health.

The chain couples TRBV20-1 to TRBJ2-6; 9 bases map to TRBD1. The CDR3 has 16 residues. The J segment lost 4 bases and the V segment lost 0 bases, leaving 4 bases of the junction unmatched. CDR1 DFQATT and CDR2 SNEGSKA come from the germline V gene (reference sequence). DNA of the CDR3: TGCAGTGCTAGAGATCCAGGGACAGGGGGGGCCAACGTCCTGACTTTC. Protein product: CSARDPGTGGANVLTF.

The chain employs TRBV28 and TRBJ2-1, with TRBD2 matching over 8 bases. The V gene's germline CDR1 is MDHEN and CDR2 SYDVKM. Losses at the gene ends were 5 bases for V and 8 bases for J; bases not matched to a gene: 8. The CDR3 loop spans 14 amino acids. The CDR3 loop reads CASSGKASGHEQFF. The CDR3 DNA follows: TGTGCCAGCAGTGGAAAGGCTAGCGGGCATGAGCAGTTCTTC.

This clonotype was seen only a few times. The rearrangement joins TRBV4-3 to TRBJ1-2; D is ambiguous. V lost 1 base to trimming and J lost 0 bases, with 12 bases between them. The germline gives CDR1 LGHNA, CDR2 YSLEER. This CDR3 is built from 16 residues. In DNA form, the CDR3 reads TGCGCCAGCAGCCAAGGCACACGGATGGCTAACTATGGCTACACCTTC. This encodes CASSQGTRMANYGYTF.